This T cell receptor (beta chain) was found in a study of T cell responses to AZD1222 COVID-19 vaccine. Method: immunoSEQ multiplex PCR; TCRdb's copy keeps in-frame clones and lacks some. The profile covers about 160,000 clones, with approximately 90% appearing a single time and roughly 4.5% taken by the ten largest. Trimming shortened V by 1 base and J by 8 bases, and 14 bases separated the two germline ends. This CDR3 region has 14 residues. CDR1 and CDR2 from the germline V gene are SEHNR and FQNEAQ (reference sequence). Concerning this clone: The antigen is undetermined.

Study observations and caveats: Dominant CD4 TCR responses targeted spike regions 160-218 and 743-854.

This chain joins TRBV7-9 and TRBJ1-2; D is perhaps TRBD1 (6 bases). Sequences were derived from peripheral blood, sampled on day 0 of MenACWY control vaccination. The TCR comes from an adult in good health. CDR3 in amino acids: CASSLGPAGEGYTF. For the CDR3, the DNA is TGTGCCAGCAGCTTAGGGCCGGCAGGGGAAGGCTACACCTTC.